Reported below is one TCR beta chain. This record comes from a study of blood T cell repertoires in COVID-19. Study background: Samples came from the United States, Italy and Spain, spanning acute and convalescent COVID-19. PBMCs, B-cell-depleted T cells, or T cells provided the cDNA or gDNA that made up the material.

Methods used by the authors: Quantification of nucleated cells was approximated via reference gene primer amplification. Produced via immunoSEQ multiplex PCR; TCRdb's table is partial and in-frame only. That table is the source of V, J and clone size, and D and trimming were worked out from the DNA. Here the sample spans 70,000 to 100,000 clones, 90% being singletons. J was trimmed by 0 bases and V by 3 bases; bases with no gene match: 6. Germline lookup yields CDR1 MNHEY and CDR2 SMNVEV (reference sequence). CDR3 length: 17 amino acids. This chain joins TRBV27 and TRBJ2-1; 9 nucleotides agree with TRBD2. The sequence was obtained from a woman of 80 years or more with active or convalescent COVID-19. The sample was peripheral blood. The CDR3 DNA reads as TGTGCCAGCAGTTTTTTGACTAGCGGAGACTCCTACAATGAGCAGTTCTTC. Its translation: CASSFLTSGDSYNEQFF.